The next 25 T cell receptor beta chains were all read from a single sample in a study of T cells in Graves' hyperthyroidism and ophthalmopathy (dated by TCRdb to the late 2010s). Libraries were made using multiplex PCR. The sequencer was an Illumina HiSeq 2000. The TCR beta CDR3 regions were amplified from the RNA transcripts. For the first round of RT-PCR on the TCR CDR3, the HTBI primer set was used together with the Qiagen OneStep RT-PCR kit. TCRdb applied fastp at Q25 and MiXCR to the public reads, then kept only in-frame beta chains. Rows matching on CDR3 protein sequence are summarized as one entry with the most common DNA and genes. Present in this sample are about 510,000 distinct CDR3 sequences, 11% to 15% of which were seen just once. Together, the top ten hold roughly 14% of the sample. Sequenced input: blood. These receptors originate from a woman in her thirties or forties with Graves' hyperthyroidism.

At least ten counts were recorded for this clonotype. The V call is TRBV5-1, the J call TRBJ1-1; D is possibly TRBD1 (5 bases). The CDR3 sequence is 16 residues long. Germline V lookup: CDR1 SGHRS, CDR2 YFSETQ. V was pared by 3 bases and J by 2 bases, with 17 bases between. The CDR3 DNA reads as TGCGCCAGCAGCTCTAAAGAGGACACGGGAAACACTGAAGCTTTCTTT. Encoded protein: CASSSKEDTGNTEAFF.

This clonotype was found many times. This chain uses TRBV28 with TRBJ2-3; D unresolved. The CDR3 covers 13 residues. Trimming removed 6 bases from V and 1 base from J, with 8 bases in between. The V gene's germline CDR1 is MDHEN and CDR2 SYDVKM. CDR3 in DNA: TGTGCCAGCAGCATAGACCGCACAGATACGCAGTATTTT. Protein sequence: CASSIDRTDTQYF.

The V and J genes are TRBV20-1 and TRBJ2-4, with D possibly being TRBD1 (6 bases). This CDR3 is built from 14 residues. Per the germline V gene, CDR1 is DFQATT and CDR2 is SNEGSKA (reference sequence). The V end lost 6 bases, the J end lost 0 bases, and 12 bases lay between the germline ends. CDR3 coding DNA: TGCAGTGCAAGGGACACTTTAGCCAAAAACATTCAGTACTTC. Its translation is CSARDTLAKNIQYF.

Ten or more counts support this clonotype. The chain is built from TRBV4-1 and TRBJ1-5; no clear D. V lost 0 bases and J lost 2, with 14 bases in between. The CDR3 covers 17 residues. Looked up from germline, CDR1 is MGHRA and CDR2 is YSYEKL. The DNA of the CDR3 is TGCGCCAGCAGCCAAGAACTGACTACCTGGGGCAATCAGCCCCAGCATTTT. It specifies CASSQELTTWGNQPQHF.

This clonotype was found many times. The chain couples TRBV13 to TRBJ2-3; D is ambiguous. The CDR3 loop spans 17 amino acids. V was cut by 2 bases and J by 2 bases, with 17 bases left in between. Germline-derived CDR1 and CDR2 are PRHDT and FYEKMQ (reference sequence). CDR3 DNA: TGTGCCAGCAGCTTAAAATCTCTGTTTACGTACACAGATACGCAGTATTTT. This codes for CASSLKSLFTYTDTQYF.

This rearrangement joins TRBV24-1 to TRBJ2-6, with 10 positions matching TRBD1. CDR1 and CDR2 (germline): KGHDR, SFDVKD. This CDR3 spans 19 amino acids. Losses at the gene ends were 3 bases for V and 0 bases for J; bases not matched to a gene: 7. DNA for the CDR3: TGTGCCACCAGTGATCCCGGACAGGGGGAAGACTCTGGGGCCAACGTCCTGACTTTC. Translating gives CATSDPGQGEDSGANVLTF.

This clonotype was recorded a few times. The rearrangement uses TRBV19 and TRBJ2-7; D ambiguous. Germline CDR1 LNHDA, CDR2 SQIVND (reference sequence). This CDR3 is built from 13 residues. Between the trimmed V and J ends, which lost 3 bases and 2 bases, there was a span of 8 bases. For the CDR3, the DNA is TGTGCCAGTAGTATGGGCATGACCTACGAGCAGTACTTC. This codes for CASSMGMTYEQYF. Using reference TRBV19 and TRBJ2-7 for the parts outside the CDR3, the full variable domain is DGGITQSPKYLFRKEGQNVTLSCEQNLNHDAMYWYRQDPGQGLRLIYYSQIVNDFQKGDIAEGYSVSREKKESFPLTVTSAQKNPTAFYLCASSMGMTYEQYFGPGTRLTVT.

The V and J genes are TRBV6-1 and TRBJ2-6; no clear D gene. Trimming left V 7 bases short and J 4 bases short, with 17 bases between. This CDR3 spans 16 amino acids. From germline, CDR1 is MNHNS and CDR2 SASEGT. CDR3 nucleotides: TGTGCCAGCACCTTAACCGGGTTACGAGGGGCCAACGTCCTGACTTTC. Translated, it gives CASTLTGLRGANVLTF.

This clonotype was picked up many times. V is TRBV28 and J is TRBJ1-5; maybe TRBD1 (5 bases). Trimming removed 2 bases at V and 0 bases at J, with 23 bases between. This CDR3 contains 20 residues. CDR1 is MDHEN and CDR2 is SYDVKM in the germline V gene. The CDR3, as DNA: TGTGCCAGCAGTTTAGACGCGACAGCCCGATTGAGGGATAGCAATCAGCCCCAGCATTTT. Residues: CASSLDATARLRDSNQPQHF.

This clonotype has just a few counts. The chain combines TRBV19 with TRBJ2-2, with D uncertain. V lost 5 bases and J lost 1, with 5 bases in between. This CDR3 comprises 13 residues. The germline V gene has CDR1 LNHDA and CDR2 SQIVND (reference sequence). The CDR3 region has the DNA TGTGCCAGTAGTGTCCAGAACACCGGGGAGCTGTTTTTT. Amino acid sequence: CASSVQNTGELFF.

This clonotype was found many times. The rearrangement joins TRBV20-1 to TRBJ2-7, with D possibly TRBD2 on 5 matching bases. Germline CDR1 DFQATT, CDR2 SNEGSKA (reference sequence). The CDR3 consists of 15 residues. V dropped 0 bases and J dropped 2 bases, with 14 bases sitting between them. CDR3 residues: CSARELGDGTYEQYF. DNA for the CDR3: TGCAGTGCTAGAGAGCTAGGCGACGGGACCTACGAGCAGTACTTC.

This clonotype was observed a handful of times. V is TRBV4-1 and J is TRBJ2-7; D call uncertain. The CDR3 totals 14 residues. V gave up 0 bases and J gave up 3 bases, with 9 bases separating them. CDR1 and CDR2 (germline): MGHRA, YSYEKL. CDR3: CASSQDSMGYEQYF. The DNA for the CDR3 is TGCGCCAGCAGCCAAGATAGTATGGGCTACGAGCAGTACTTC.

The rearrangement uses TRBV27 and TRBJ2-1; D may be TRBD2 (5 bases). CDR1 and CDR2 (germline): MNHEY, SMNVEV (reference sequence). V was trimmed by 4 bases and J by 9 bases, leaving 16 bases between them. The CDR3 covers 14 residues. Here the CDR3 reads CASSSLDSMGEQFF. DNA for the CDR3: TGTGCCAGCAGTTCCCTGGACTCGATGGGTGAGCAGTTCTTC.

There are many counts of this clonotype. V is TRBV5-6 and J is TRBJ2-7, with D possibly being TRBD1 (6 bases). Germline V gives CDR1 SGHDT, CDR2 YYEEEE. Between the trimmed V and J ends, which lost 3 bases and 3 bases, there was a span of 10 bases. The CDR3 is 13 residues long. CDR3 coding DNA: TGTGCCAGCAGCTACGGACAGATCTACGAGCAGTACTTC. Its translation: CASSYGQIYEQYF.

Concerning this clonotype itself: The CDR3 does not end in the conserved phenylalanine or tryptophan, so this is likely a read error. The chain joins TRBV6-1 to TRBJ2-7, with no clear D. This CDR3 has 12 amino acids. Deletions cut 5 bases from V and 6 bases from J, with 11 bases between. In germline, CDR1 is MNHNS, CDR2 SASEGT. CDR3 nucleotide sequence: TGTGCCAGCAGTCCCGGTGGTGGCGAGCAGTACCTC. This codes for CASSPGGGEQYL.

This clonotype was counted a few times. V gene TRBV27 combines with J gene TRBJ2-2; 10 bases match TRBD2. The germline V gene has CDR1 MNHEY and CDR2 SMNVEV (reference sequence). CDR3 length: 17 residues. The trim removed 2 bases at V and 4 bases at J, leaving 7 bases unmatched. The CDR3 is CASSLKSGRARTGELFF. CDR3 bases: TGTGCCAGCAGTTTAAAGAGCGGGAGGGCCCGCACCGGGGAGCTGTTTTTT.

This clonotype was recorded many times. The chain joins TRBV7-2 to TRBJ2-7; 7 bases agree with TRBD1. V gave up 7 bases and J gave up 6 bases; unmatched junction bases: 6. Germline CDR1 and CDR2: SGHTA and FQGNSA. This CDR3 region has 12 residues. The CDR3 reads CASTPGGSEQYF. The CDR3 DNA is TGTGCCAGCACCCCAGGGGGTTCCGAGCAGTACTTC.

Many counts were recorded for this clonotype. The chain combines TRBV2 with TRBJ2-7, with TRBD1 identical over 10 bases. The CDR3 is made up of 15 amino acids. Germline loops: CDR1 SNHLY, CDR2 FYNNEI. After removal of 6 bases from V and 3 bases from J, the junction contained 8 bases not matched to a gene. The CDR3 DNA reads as TGTGCCAGCAGGGCCGGGACAGGGGCCCACTACGAGCAGTACTTC. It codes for CASRAGTGAHYEQYF.

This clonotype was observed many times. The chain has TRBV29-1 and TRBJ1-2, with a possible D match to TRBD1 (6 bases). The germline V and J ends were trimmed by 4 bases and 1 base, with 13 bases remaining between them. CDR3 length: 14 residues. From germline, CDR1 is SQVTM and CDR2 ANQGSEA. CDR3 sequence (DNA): TGCAGCGTTGGTGAAGGGGGAGGTAACTATGGCTACACCTTC. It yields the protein CSVGEGGGNYGYTF.

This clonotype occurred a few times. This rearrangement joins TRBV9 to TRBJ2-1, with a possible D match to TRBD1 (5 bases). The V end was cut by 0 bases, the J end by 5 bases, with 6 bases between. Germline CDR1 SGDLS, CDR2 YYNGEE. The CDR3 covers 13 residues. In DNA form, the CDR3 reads TGTGCCAGCAGCGTAGGGGGCAACAATGAGCAGTTCTTC. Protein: CASSVGGNNEQFF.

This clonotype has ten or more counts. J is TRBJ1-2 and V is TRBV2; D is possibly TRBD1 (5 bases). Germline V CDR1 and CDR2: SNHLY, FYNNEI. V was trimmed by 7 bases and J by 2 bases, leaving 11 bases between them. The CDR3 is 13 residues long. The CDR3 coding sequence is TGTGCCAGCACTACGGGACCCAACTATGGCTACACCTTC. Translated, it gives CASTTGPNYGYTF.

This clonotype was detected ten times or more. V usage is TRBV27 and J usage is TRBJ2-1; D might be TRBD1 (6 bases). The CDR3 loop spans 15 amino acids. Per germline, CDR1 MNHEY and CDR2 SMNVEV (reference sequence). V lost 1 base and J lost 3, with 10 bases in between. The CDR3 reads CASSLYGGDYNEQFF. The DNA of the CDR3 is TGTGCCAGCAGTTTATATGGGGGCGACTACAATGAGCAGTTCTTC.

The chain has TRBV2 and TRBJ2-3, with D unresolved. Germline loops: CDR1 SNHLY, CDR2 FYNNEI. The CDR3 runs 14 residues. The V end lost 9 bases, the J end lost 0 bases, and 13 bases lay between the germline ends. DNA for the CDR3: TGTGCCAGTCTAATAAGCCCTAGCACAGATACGCAGTATTTT. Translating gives CASLISPSTDTQYF.

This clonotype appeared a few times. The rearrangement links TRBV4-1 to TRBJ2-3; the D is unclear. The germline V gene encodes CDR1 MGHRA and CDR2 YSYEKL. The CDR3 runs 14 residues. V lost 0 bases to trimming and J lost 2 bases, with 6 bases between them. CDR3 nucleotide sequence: TGCGCCAGCAGCCAAGATCTGACCACAGATACGCAGTATTTT. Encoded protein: CASSQDLTTDTQYF.

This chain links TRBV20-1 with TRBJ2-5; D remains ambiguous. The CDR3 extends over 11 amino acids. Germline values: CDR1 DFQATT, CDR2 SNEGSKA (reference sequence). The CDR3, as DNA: TGCAGCTCAACTATGGGAGAGACCCAGTACTTC. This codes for CSSTMGETQYF.